The rows below give T cell receptor beta chains drawn from one sample of a study of shared clonotypes between healthy human individuals. Using immunoSEQ multiplex PCR, the repertoire was profiled, and TCRdb retains in-frame clones only, with some absent. This table has roughly 2.2 million clones, 85% to 95% appearing once. The material sequenced was naive CD4+ T cells from PBMCs. The receptors here all came from a man between 18 and 35 years old in good health. Some clones in this sample may be carry-over from other donors' samples. CDR3s leave out the opening cysteine and the closing phenylalanine or tryptophan.

TRBV16	TRBJ1-1	ASSPIRGTEAF
TRBV19	TRBJ2-6	ASSLASGANVLT
TRBV5-1	TRBJ2-2	ASSLRGKDGELF
TRBV11-3	TRBJ2-3	ASSSESGDTQY
TRBV5-1	TRBJ2-7	ASRTSGIVDEQY
TRBV28	TRBJ1-3	ASQTGTGGNTIY
TRBV7-3	TRBJ2-7	ASSLLAGDHEQY
TRBV4-1	TRBJ2-2	ASSQDPSGTGRFGELF
TRBV30	TRBJ1-2	AWSVGQGHYGYT
TRBV28	TRBJ2-5	AISGWDTTETQY
TRBV7-2	TRBJ2-3	ASSLVGSGRGPDTQY
TRBV28	TRBJ2-7	ASSLSTMPGALEQY
TRBV5-3	TRBJ2-5	ARRWASGSFETQY
TRBV28	TRBJ1-5	ASRTPSSNQPQH
TRBV19	TRBJ2-7	ASRDTNSYEQY
TRBV25-1	TRBJ2-3	ASSEYSPDTQY
TRBV10-3	TRBJ1-1	AISSRAPGSNTEAF
TRBV9	TRBJ2-5	ASSVEAGLKTQY
TRBV7-9	TRBJ2-1	ASSLNSDEQF
TRBV5-1	TRBJ2-1	ASSLVVAGAYNEQF
TRBV19	TRBJ2-2	ASENRGYTGELF
TRBV19	TRBJ2-7	ASTSGYSYEQY
TRBV4-1	TRBJ2-7	ASSLPGGEQY
TRBV6-5	TRBJ2-7	ASSYYWGNYEQY
TRBV2	TRBJ2-7	ASRIGGTYEQY
TRBV19	TRBJ1-2	ASSFQGQGAGYT
TRBV5-1	TRBJ2-7	ASSYDRDYYEQY
TRBV7-2	TRBJ2-5	ASSLGRQGTGETQY
TRBV14	TRBJ2-3	ASSQVGTGARNTQY
TRBV5-1	TRBJ2-2	ASSIEGLTIGELF
TRBV5-1	TRBJ2-5	ASSKGGVQETQY
TRBV5-1	TRBJ2-7	ASSLATSRGHEQY
TRBV6-7	TRBJ2-5	ASSYPGNGQLPPSGRGETQY